This T cell receptor (beta chain) was observed in a study of graft-versus-host responses after intestinal transplantation. Background on the study: Transplant types were multivisceral, liver-intestinal, or isolated intestinal.

Sequenced by immunoSEQ multiplex PCR; TCRdb stores in-frame clones only, minus some. Here the sample spans approximately 88,000 clones, about nine tenths being singletons. Notes on the study in general: Early after transplant, HvG declines were associated with peak levels of circulating GvH clones.

Worth noting for this clone: Antigen unknown.

The sample was unstimulated CD4+ T cells sorted from spleen or lymph node cells, taken before intestinal transplant. The origin of this receptor is a human donor who received an intestinal transplant.

This chain's CDR3 is CASSGAGDRSYNSPLHF. For the CDR3, the DNA is TGTGCCAGCAGCGGAGCGGGGGACCGCTCCTATAATTCACCCCTCCACTTT. The chain is built from TRBV9 and TRBJ1-6, with D possibly being TRBD1 (5 bases). Trimming left V 3 bases short and J 0 bases short, with 13 bases between. This CDR3 comprises 17 residues. Germline loops: CDR1 SGDLS, CDR2 YYNGEE.